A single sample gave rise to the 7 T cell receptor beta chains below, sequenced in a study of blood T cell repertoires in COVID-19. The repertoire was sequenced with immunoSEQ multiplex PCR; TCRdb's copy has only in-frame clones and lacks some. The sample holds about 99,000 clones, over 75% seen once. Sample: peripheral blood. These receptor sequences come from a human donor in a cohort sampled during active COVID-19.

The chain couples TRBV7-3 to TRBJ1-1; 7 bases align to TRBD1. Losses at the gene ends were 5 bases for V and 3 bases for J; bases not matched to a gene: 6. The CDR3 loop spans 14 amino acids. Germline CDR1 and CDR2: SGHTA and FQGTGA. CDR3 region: CASSVGGPDTEAFF. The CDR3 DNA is TGTGCCAGCAGCGTAGGGGGCCCGGACACTGAAGCTTTCTTT.

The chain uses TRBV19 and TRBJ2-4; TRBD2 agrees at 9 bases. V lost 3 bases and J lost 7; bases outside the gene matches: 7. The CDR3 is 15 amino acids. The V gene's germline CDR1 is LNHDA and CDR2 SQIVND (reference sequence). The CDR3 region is CASSIGGGERNIQYF. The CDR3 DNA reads TGTGCCAGTAGTATCGGCGGGGGGGAGCGCAACATTCAGTACTTC.

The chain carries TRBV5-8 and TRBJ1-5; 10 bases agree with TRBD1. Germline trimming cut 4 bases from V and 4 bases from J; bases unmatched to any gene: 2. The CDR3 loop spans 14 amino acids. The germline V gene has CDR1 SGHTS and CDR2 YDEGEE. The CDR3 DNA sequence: TGTGCCAGCAGCCCGGGACAGGGGAATCAGCCCCAGCATTTT. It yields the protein CASSPGQGNQPQHF. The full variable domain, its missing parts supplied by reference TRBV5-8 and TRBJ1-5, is EAGVTQSPTHLIKTRGQQATLRCSPISGHTSVYWYQQALGLGLQFLLWYDEGEERNRGNFPPRFSGRQFPNYSSELNVNALELEDSALYLCASSPGQGNQPQHFGDGTRLSIL.

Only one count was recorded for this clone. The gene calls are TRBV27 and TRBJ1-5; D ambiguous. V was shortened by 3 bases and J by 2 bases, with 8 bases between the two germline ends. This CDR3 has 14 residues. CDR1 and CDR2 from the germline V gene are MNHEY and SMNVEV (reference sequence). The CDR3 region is CASSFSSGNQPQHF. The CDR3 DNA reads TGTGCCAGCAGTTTTAGCAGCGGCAATCAGCCCCAGCATTTT.

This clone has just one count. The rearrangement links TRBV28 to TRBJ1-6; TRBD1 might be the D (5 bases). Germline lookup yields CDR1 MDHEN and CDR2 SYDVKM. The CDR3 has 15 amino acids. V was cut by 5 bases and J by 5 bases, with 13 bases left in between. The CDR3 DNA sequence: TGTGCCAGCAGTGCCAGAGACAGAGATAATTCACCCCTCCACTTT. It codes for CASSARDRDNSPLHF.

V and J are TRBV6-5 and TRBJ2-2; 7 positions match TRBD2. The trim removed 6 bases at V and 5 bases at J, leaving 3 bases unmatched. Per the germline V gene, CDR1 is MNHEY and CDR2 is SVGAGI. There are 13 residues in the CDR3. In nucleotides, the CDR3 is TGTGCCAGCAGGGTACTAGCGACCGGGGAGCTGTTTTTT. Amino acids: CASRVLATGELFF.

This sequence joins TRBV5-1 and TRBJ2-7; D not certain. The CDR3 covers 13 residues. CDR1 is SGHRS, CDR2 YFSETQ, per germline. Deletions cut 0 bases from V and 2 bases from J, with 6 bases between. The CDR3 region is CASSLAVAYEQYF. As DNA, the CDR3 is TGCGCCAGCAGCTTGGCCGTCGCCTACGAGCAGTACTTC.